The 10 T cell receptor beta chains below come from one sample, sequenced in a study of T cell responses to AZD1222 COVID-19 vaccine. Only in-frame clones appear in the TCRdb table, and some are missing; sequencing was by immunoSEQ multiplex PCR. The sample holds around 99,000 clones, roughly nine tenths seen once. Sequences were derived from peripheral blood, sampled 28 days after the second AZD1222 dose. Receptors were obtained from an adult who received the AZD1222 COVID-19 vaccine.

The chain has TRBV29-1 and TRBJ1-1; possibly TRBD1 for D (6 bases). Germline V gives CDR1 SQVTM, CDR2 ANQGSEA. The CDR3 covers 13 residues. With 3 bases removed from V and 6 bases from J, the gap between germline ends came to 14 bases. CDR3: CSVDFGRGAEAFF. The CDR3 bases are TGCAGCGTTGACTTTGGCAGGGGCGCTGAAGCTTTCTTT.

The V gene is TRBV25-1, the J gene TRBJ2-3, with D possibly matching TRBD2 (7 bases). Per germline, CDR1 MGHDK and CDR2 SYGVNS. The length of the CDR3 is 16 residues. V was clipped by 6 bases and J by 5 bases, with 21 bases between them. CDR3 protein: CASSPQWEGGQDTQYF. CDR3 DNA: TGTGCCAGCAGCCCACAGTGGGAGGGGGGTCAAGATACGCAGTATTTT.

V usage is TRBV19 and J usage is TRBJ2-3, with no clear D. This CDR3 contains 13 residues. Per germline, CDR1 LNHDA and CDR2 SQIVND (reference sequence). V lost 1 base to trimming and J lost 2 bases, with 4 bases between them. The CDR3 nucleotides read TGTGCCAGTAGTATAGGTCCCACAGATACGCAGTATTTT. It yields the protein CASSIGPTDTQYF.

DNA for the CDR3: TGCGCCAGTCAAACTTATCCCCTTGACAATGAGCAGTTCTTC. As protein: CASQTYPLDNEQFF. The chain combines TRBV5-1 with TRBJ2-1; D gene uncertain. CDR3 size: 14 residues. The ends were cut back, 8 bases at V and 5 bases at J, with 17 bases in the middle. Germline V gene lookup returns CDR1 SGHRS and CDR2 YFSETQ. Complete variable domain (other parts from reference TRBV5-1 and TRBJ2-1): KAGVTQTPRYLIKTRGQQVTLSCSPISGHRSVSWYQQTPGQGLQFLFEYFSETQRNKGNFPGRFSGRQFSNSRSEMNVSTLELGDSALYLCASQTYPLDNEQFFGPGTRLTVL.

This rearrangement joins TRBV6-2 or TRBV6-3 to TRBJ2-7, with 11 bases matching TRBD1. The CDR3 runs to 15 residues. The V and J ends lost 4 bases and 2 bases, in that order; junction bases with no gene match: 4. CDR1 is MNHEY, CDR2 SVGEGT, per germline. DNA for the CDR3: TGTGCCAGCAGTTCGGGGACAGGGGGTACCTACGAGCAGTACTTC. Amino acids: CASSSGTGGTYEQYF.

The CDR3 bases are TGTGCCAGCAGCTTAGGCAGTGGGGGTAACAATGAGCAGTTCTTC. The encoded protein is CASSLGSGGNNEQFF. This rearrangement joins TRBV11-1 to TRBJ2-1, with D possibly called TRBD1 or TRBD2 (5 bases each). This CDR3 region has 15 residues. Germline values: CDR1 SGHAT, CDR2 FQDESV (reference sequence). V was clipped by 1 base and J by 5 bases, with 12 bases between them.

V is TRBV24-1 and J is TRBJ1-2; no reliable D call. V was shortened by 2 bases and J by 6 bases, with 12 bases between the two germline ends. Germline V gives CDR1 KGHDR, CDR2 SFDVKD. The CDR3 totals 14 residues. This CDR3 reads CATSDYPGRDGYTF. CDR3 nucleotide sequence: TGTGCCACCAGTGATTATCCAGGAAGGGATGGCTACACCTTC.

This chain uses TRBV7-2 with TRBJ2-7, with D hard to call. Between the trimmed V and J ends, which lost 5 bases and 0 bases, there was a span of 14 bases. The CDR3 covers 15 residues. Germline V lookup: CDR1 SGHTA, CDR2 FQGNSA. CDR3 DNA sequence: TGTGCCAGCAGCCGGGCAGGCCAGAGCTCCTACGAGCAGTACTTC. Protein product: CASSRAGQSSYEQYF.

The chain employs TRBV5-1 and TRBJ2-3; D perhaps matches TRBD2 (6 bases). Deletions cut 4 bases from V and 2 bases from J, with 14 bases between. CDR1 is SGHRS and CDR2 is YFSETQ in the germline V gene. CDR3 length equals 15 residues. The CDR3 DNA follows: TGCGCCAGCAGCGTCGGGACTCCCGACACAGATACGCAGTATTTT. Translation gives CASSVGTPDTDTQYF.

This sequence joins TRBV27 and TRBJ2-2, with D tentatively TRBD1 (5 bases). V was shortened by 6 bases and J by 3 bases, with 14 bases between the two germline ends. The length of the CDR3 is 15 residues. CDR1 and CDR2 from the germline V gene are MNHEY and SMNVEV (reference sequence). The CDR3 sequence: CASRHRQIYTGELFF. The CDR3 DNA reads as TGTGCCAGCAGGCACCGACAGATTTACACCGGGGAGCTGTTTTTT.